This entry lists 15 T cell receptor beta chains sequenced from one sample in a study of blood T cell repertoires in COVID-19 (dated by TCRdb to 2020 to 2022). The library relied on the immunoSEQ multiplex PCR assay. The clones in this table, taken by TCRdb from immuneACCESS, are in-frame only. Not every clone is retained; where verified, under half of the shortfall comes from an unresolved V gene, and the cause of the rest is unknown. The sample table shows around 300,000 clones, and approximately 91% are seen once. 1.5% to 2% of the sample comes from the top ten. The sequenced sample consisted of PBMCs or T cells enriched from blood (not recorded which). These receptor sequences come from a woman aged 40 to 49 who had recovered from COVID-19.

This chain joins TRBV6-5 and TRBJ1-6; the match to TRBD1 covers 7 bases. CDR1 is MNHEY, CDR2 SVGAGI, per germline. CDR3 length: 14 amino acids. The V and J ends lost 2 bases and 13 bases, in that order; junction bases with no gene match: 8. CDR3 amino acids: CASSYRPGTAPLHF. In nucleotides, the CDR3 is TGTGCCAGCAGTTACCGGCCAGGGACAGCTCCCCTCCACTTT.

Here the CDR3 DNA reads TGCGCCAGCAGCTCCCTAGCGGGAGGGCGTTACAATGAGCAGTTCTTC. As protein: CASSSLAGGRYNEQFF. The chain combines TRBV5-1 with TRBJ2-1; TRBD2 matches at 12 bases. CDR1 is SGHRS, CDR2 YFSETQ, per germline. There are 16 residues in the CDR3. J lost 4 bases, V lost 3 bases, and 5 bases had no gene match.

This chain uses TRBV7-2 with TRBJ2-3, with 9 positions matching TRBD2. The germline V gene has CDR1 SGHTA and CDR2 FQGNSA. V lost 3 bases and J lost 0; bases outside the gene matches: 4. The CDR3 is 16 amino acids. The CDR3 sequence is CASSFSGLASTDTQYF. Written as DNA, the CDR3 is TGTGCCAGCAGCTTTAGTGGACTAGCGAGCACAGATACGCAGTATTTT.

Notes on this clone: Its ends do not fully match the called genes, so a read error is possible. The chain couples TRBV7-7 to TRBJ2-7; D is possibly TRBD1 (6 bases). CDR3 size: 13 residues. The germline CDR1 and CDR2 sequences are SSHAT and FNYEAQ (reference sequence). In DNA, the CDR3 is TGTGCTAGCAGCTCGTCAGGGGCCGGGGAGCAGTACTTC. Translation: CASSSSGAGEQYF.

The chain links TRBV30 to TRBJ1-3, with D hard to call. V was shortened by 5 bases and J by 0 bases, with 11 bases between the two germline ends. Looked up from germline, CDR1 is GTSNPN and CDR2 is SVGIG (reference sequence). The CDR3 extends over 14 amino acids. CDR3 DNA sequence: TGTGCCTGGGGGAGTCCTGGCTCTGGAAACACCATATATTTT. It encodes CAWGSPGSGNTIYF.

The gene calls are TRBV30 and TRBJ1-2; 8 bases align to TRBD1. The germline V gene has CDR1 GTSNPN and CDR2 SVGIG (reference sequence). V lost 0 bases and J lost 6; bases outside the gene matches: 3. The CDR3 contains 13 residues. CDR3 in amino acids: CAWSVGQGNGYTF. In DNA form, the CDR3 reads TGTGCCTGGAGTGTAGGACAGGGTAATGGCTACACCTTC. Full variable domain (rest looked up from reference TRBV30 and TRBJ1-2): SQTIHQWPATLVQPVGSPLSLECTVEGTSNPNLYWYRQAAGRGLQLLFYSVGIGQISSEVPQNLSASRPQDRQFILSSKKLLLSDSGFYLCAWSVGQGNGYTFGSGTRLTVV.

Here the CDR3 DNA reads TGTGCCAGCAGCCTCGGACTAGCGGGAGGGCCGGGAAATGAGCAGTTCTTC. It is translated as CASSLGLAGGPGNEQFF. V and J are TRBV3-1 (or the pseudogene TRBV3-2) and TRBJ2-1; 15 bases align to TRBD2. V gave up 4 bases and J gave up 7 bases; unmatched junction bases: 8. CDR3 size: 17 residues. Per germline, CDR1 LGHDT and CDR2 YNNKEL (reference sequence).

V gene TRBV19 combines with J gene TRBJ1-3, with D hard to call. Germline V gives CDR1 LNHDA, CDR2 SQIVND (reference sequence). The CDR3 is 15 amino acids. Trimming shortened V by 0 bases and J by 4 bases, and 10 bases separated the two germline ends. CDR3 loop: CASSIDAAAGNTIYF. Written as DNA, the CDR3 is TGTGCCAGTAGTATAGACGCGGCGGCGGGAAACACCATATATTTT.

The rearrangement joins TRBV10-2 to TRBJ1-5, with 9 bases identical to TRBD1. CDR3 length equals 15 residues. Trimming removed 5 bases from V and 5 bases from J; junction bases left unmatched: 7. The germline V gene has CDR1 WSHSY and CDR2 SAAADI. The CDR3 nucleotides read TGCGCCAGCAGTCGGACAGGGGATATCGATCAGCCCCAGCATTTT. Translation: CASSRTGDIDQPQHF.

This rearrangement joins TRBV7-8 to TRBJ1-5; 7 positions match TRBD1. Germline V gives CDR1 SGHVS, CDR2 FQNEAQ. The CDR3 is 16 amino acids. J lost 4 bases, V lost 5 bases, and 11 bases had no gene match. DNA of the CDR3: TGTGCCAGCAGCCGACAGGGCAATGTCGTTAATCAGCCCCAGCATTTT. Translated, it gives CASSRQGNVVNQPQHF.

V and J are TRBV21-1 and TRBJ1-4; the table names TRBD1, a call not compared with the DNA. TRBV21-1 is a known pseudogene. The CDR3 sequence is 14 residues long. The CDR3 is CASSTRTGGEKLFF. In DNA form, the CDR3 reads TGTGCCAGCAGCACCCGGACAGGGGGCGAAAAACTGTTTTTT.

This rearrangement joins TRBV12-5 to TRBJ1-1; 10 bases fit TRBD1. Germline trimming cut 7 bases from V and 0 bases from J; bases unmatched to any gene: 14. CDR1 is LGHNT, CDR2 FRNRAP, per germline. CDR3 length equals 18 residues. CDR3 sequence: CASASPMGQGLLNTEAFF. CDR3 sequence (DNA): TGTGCTAGTGCCAGCCCGATGGGACAGGGGCTTTTGAACACTGAAGCTTTCTTT. The whole variable domain, filled in from reference TRBV12-5 and TRBJ1-1, reads DARVTQTPRHKVTEMGQEVTMRCQPILGHNTVFWYRQTMMQGLELLAYFRNRAPLDDSGMPKDRFSAEMPDATLATLKIQPSEPRDSAVYFCASASPMGQGLLNTEAFFGQGTRLTVV.

The chain recombines TRBV2 with TRBJ2-7, with no clear D. The CDR3 covers 13 residues. V was pared by 2 bases and J by 4 bases, with 9 bases between. The germline V gene has CDR1 SNHLY and CDR2 FYNNEI. The chain's CDR3 is CASSELVRYEQYF. CDR3 bases: TGTGCCAGCAGTGAACTTGTGCGGTACGAGCAGTACTTC. The whole variable domain, remainder taken from reference TRBV2 and TRBJ2-7, is EPEVTQTPSHQVTQMGQEVILRCVPISNHLYFYWYRQILGQKVEFLVSFYNNEISEKSEIFDDQFSVERPDGSNFTLKIRSTKLEDSAMYFCASSELVRYEQYFGPGTRLTVT.

In its sample, this clone was seen once. The chain employs TRBV4-2 and TRBJ2-3; 11 positions agree with TRBD2. The CDR3 has 16 residues. Germline assignment: CDR1 LGHNA and CDR2 YNFKEQ. The V and J ends lost 8 bases and 3 bases, in that order; junction bases with no gene match: 10. This CDR3 is CASSTKRLAGTDTQYF. The CDR3 bases are TGTGCCAGCTCAACGAAACGACTAGCGGGGACAGATACGCAGTATTTT.

The chain employs TRBV2 and TRBJ2-6, with D tentatively TRBD2 (6 bases). This CDR3 has 17 residues. CDR1 and CDR2 (germline): SNHLY, FYNNEI. Trimming cost V 2 bases and J 1 base, with 12 bases left between them. The CDR3 DNA sequence: TGTGCCAGCAGTGAACAGGGAGGTCTATCTGGGGCCAACGTCCTGACTTTC. Amino acid sequence: CASSEQGGLSGANVLTF.